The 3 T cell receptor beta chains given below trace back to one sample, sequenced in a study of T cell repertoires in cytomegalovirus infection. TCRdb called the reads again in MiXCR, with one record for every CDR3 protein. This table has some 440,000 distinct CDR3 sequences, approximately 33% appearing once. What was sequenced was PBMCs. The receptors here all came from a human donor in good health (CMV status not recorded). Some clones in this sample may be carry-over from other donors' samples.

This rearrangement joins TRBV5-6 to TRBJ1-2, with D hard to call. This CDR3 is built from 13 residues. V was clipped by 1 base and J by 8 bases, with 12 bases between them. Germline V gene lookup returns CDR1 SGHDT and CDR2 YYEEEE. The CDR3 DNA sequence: TGTGCCAGCAGCTTGAATAGGCACATCGGCTACACCTTC. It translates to CASSLNRHIGYTF.

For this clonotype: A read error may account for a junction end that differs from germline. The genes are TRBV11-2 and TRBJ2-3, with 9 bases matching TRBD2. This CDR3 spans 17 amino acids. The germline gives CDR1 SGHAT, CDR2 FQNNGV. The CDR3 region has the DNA TGTGCCAGAAGCTTAGATTCGGCGGGGGGGCGGGCGGATACGCGGTATTTT. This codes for CARSLDSAGGRADTRYF.

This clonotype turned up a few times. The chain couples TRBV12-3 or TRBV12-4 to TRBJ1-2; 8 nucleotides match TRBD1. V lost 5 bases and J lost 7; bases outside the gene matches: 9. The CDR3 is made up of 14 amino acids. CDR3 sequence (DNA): TGTGCCAGCAGTAATAGACAGGGGATCGGTGGCTACACCTTC. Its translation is CASSNRQGIGGYTF.